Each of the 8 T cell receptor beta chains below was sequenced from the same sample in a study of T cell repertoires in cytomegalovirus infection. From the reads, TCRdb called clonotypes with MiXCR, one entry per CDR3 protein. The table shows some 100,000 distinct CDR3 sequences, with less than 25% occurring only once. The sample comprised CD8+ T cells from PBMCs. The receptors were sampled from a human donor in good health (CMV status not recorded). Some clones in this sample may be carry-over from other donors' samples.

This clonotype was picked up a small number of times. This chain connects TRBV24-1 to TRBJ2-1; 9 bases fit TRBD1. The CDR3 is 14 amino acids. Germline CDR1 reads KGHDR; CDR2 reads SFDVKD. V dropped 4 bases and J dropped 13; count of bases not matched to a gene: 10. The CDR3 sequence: CATSENGQGRKQFF. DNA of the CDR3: TGTGCCACCAGTGAAAACGGACAGGGGAGGAAACAGTTCTTC.

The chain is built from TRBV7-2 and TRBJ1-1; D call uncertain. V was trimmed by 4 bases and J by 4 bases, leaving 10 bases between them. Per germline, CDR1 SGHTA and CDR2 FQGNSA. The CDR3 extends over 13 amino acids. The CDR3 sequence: CASSSGGSTEAFF. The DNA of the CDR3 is TGTGCCAGCAGCTCTGGAGGGAGCACTGAAGCTTTCTTT.

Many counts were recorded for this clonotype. This CDR3 is CASSFDEVEAFF. In DNA, the CDR3 is TGTGCCAGCAGCTTTGATGAGGTTGAAGCTTTCTTT. V usage is TRBV7-8 and J usage is TRBJ1-1; D is undetermined. Germline values: CDR1 SGHVS, CDR2 FQNEAQ. Trimming left V 3 bases short and J 7 bases short, with 9 bases between. CDR3 size: 12 residues.

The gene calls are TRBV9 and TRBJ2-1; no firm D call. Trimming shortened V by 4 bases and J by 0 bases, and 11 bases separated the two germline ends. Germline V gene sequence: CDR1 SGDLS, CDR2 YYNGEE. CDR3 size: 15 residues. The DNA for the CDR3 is TGTGCCAGCAGCCCCACCGCGAGCTCCTACAATGAGCAGTTCTTC. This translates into CASSPTASSYNEQFF.

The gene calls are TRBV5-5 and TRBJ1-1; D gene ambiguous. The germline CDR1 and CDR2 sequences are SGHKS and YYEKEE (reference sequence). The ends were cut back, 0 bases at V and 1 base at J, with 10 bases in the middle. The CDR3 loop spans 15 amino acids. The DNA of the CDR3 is TGTGCCAGCAGCTTGGCTTTGGTACAGAACACTGAAGCTTTCTTT. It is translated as CASSLALVQNTEAFF.

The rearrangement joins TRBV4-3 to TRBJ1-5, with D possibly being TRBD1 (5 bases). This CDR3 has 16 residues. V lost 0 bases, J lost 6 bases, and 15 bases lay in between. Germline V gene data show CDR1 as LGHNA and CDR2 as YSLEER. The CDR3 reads CASSQDRSGGGQPQHF. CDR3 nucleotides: TGCGCCAGCAGCCAAGATCGATCCGGGGGTGGTCAGCCCCAGCATTTT.

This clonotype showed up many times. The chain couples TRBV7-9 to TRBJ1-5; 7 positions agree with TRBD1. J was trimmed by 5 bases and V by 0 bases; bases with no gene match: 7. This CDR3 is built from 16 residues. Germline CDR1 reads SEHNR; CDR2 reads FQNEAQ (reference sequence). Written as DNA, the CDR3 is TGTGCCAGCAGCTTAGCGACCACAGGGGAGGATCAGCCCCAGCATTTT. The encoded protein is CASSLATTGEDQPQHF.

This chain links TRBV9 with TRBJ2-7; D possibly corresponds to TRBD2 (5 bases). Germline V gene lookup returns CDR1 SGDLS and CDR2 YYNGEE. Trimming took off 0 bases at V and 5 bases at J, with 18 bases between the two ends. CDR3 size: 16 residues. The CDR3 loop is CASSVGVSEPSDEQYF. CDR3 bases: TGTGCCAGCAGCGTAGGAGTTAGCGAGCCGTCCGACGAGCAGTACTTC.